Detailed here is one T cell receptor (beta chain). The sample comes from a study of T cell changes during pregnancy in multiple sclerosis. Here immunoSEQ multiplex PCR was the method, and the copy in TCRdb shows in-frame clones only, minus some. The sample has fewer than 15,000 clones, about nine tenths seen once. The CDR3 has 14 residues. CDR1 SGDLS and CDR2 YYNGEE come from the germline V gene. V was pared by 0 bases and J by 8 bases, with 9 bases between. V and J are TRBV9 and TRBJ1-6, with D possibly matching TRBD1 (6 bases). The source material was CD8+ T cells from peripheral blood mononuclear cells, sampled in the first trimester of pregnancy. This sequence originates from a female donor with multiple sclerosis, enrolled in a pregnancy study. The CDR3 DNA is TGTGCCAGCAGCGTAGGGGGGACATATTCACCCCTCCACTTT. Residues: CASSVGGTYSPLHF. Based on the CDR3 plus reference TRBV9 and TRBJ1-6, the full variable domain is DSGVTQTPKHLITATGQRVTLRCSPRSGDLSVYWYQQSLDQGLQFLIQYYNGEERAKGNILERFSAQQFPDLHSELNLSSLELGDSALYFCASSVGGTYSPLHFGNGTRLTVT.